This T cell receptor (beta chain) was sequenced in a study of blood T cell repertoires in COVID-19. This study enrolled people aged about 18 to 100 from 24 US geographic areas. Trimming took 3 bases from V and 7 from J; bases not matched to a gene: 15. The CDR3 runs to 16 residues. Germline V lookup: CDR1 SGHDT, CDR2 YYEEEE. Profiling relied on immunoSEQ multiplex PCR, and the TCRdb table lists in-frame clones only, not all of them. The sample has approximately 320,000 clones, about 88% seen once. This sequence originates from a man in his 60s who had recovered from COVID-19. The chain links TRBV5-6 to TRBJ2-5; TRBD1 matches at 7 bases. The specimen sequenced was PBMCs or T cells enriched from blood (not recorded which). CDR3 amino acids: CASSSGPVQGFRTQYF. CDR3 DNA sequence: TGTGCCAGCAGCTCCGGCCCCGTACAGGGGTTCAGGACCCAGTACTTC.